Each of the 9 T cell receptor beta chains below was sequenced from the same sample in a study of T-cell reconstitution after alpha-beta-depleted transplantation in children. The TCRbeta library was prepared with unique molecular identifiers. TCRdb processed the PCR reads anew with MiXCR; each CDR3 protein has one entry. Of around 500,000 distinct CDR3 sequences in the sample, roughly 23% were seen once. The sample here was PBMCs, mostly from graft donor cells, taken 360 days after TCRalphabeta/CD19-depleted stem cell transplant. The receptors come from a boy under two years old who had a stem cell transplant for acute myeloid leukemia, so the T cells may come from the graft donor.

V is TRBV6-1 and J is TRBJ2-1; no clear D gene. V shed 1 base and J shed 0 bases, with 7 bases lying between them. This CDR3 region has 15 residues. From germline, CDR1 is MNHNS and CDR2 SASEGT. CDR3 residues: CASSEERSSYNEQFF. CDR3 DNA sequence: TGTGCCAGCAGTGAAGAGAGGAGCTCCTACAATGAGCAGTTCTTC.

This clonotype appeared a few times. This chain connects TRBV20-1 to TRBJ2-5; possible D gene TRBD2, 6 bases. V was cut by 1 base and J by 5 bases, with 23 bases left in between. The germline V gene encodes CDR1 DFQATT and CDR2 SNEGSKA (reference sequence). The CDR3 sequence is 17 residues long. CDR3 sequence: CSARVVGLARPSETQYF. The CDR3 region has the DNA TGCAGTGCTAGAGTTGTTGGGCTAGCGCGCCCATCGGAGACCCAGTACTTC.

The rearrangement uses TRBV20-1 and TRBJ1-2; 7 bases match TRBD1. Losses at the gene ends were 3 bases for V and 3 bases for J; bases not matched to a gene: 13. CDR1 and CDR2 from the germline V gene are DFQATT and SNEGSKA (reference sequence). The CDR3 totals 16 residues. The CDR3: CSASRSGTASDYGYTF. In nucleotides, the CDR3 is TGCAGTGCTAGCCGATCGGGGACAGCTTCAGACTATGGCTACACCTTC.

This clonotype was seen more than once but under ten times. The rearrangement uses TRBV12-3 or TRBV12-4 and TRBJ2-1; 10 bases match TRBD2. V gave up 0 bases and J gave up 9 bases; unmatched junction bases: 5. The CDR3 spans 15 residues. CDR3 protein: CASSLASGGAGEQFF. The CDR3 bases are TGTGCCAGCAGTTTAGCGAGCGGGGGGGCCGGTGAGCAGTTCTTC.

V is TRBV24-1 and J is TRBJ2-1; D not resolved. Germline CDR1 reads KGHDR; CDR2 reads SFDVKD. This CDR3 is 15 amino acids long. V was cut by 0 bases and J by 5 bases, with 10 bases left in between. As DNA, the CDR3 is TGTGCCACCAGTGATTTGCAAACCAGTAACAATGAGCAGTTCTTC. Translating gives CATSDLQTSNNEQFF.

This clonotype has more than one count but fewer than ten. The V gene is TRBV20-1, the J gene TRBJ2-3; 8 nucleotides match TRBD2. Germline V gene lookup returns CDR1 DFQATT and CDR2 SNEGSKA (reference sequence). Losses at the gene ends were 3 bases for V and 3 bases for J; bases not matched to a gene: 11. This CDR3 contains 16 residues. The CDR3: CSARAGTSRVTDTQYF. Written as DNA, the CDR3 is TGCAGTGCTAGGGCCGGGACTAGTCGGGTTACAGATACGCAGTATTTT.

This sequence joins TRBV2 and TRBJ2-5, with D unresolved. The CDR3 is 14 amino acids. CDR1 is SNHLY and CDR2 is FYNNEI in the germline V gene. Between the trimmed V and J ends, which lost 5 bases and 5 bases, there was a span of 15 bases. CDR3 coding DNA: TGTGCCAGCAGTCGGGTTGATAGTTGGGAGACCCAGTACTTC. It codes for CASSRVDSWETQYF.

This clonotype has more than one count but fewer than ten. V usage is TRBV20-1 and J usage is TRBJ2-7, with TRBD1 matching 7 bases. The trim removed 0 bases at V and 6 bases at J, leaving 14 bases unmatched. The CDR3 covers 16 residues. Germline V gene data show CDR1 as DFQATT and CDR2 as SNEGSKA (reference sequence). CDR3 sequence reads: CSARDLYGDRVCEQYV. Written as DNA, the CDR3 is TGCAGTGCTAGAGATCTCTACGGTGACAGGGTATGCGAGCAGTACGTC.

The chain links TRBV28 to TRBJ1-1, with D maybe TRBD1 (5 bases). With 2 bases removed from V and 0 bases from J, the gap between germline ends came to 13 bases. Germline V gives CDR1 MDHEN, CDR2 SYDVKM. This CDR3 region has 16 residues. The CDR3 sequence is CASSLLLPGVNTEAFF. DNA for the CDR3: TGTGCCAGCAGTTTACTTCTCCCGGGGGTGAACACTGAAGCTTTCTTT.